This T cell receptor beta chain came from a study of blood T cell repertoires in COVID-19. Whole-study context: Both acute and convalescent COVID-19 samples were obtained from the United States, Italy and Spain. PBMCs, B-cell-depleted T cells, or T cells provided the cDNA or gDNA that made up the material.

Source study methods: For nucleated cells, counts were estimated from reference gene primer amplification. TCRdb's table, derived via immunoSEQ multiplex PCR, lists solely in-frame clones and lacks some. V and J calls and clone size come straight from that table; D and trimming were deduced from the DNA. The repertoire includes hundreds of thousands of clones, around nine tenths of them detected once, and roughly 10% sits in the top ten. Patients from Seattle were sampled longitudinally, starting during active infection. This receptor was obtained from a woman aged 30 to 39 with COVID-19, enrolled during active disease. Sequencing was carried out using peripheral blood.

The CDR3 DNA sequence: TGTGCCGCCGGGGGGGGGCCGAGTGAAAAACTGTTTTTT. Protein sequence: CAAGGGPSEKLFF. V gene TRBV3-1 (or the pseudogene TRBV3-2) combines with J gene TRBJ1-4; D might be TRBD1 (6 bases). The germline V and J ends were trimmed by 11 bases and 7 bases, with 17 bases remaining between them. CDR1 is LGHDT, CDR2 YNNKEL, per germline (reference sequence). The CDR3 totals 13 residues.